A single sample gave rise to the 28 T cell receptor beta chains below, sequenced in a study of spatial heterogeneity in lung cancer. A single record per CDR3 protein comes from TCRdb applying MiXCR to the 5' RACE reads. The table has 90,000 to 95,000 distinct CDR3 sequences, more than 10% seen once. Indicated time point: sample taken at primary tumor resection. Unsorted whole RNA from tumor, nontumor lung or frozen PBMC underwent sequencing. The sequencing used PBMCs, collected at surgery. The receptor set was obtained from a male donor with early-stage non-small cell lung cancer.

The table lists this clonotype with many counts. CDR3 region: CAGGLGTDTQYF. The CDR3 DNA sequence: TGTGCCGGGGGACTAGGGACAGATACGCAGTATTTT. The chain employs TRBV5-5 and TRBJ2-3, with 8 bases matching TRBD2. Unmatched junction bases numbered 4, after V lost 10 bases and J lost 3 bases. Germline assignment: CDR1 SGHKS and CDR2 YYEKEE (reference sequence). This CDR3 comprises 12 residues.

This clonotype occurred a few times. This sequence joins TRBV20-1 and TRBJ2-2, with 7 bases identical to TRBD1. The trim removed 6 bases at V and 2 bases at J, leaving 6 bases unmatched. This CDR3 spans 14 amino acids. CDR1 DFQATT and CDR2 SNEGSKA come from the germline V gene (reference sequence). CDR3 region: CSALYRGNTGELFF. CDR3 bases: TGCAGTGCATTGTACAGGGGAAACACCGGGGAGCTGTTTTTT.

This clonotype was picked up many times. The chain combines TRBV7-2 with TRBJ1-3; unclear D gene. Germline values: CDR1 SGHTA, CDR2 FQGNSA. Trimming left V 1 base short and J 9 bases short, with 4 bases between. CDR3 length: 11 residues. The CDR3 reads CASSLDGTIYF. The CDR3 bases are TGTGCCAGCAGCTTAGACGGCACCATATATTTT.

Only a few counts were recorded for this clonotype. At one end, the junction sequence differs from germline, possibly due to a read error. This chain connects TRBV5-6 to TRBJ2-5, with D possibly matching TRBD2 (6 bases). The CDR3 is made up of 14 amino acids. Germline lookup yields CDR1 SGHDT and CDR2 YYEEEE. CDR3 nucleotide sequence: TGTGTCAGCAGCTACCCTGGGGGGCAAGAGACCCAGTACTTC. Its translation: CVSSYPGGQETQYF.

The table lists this clonotype with a few counts. The CDR3 sequence: CASSSFAGGTDTQYF. In DNA, the CDR3 is TGTGCCAGCAGCTCCTTCGCGGGGGGCACAGATACGCAGTATTTT. V is TRBV7-9 and J is TRBJ2-3; 7 bases map to TRBD2. The CDR3 is 15 residues long. In germline, CDR1 is SEHNR, CDR2 FQNEAQ (reference sequence). J gave up 1 base and V 4 bases, and 5 bases lay outside the gene matches. Complete variable domain (other parts from reference TRBV7-9 and TRBJ2-3): DTGVSQNPRHKITKRGQNVTFRCDPISEHNRLYWYRQTLGQGPEFLTYFQNEAQLEKSRLLSDRFSAERPKGSFSTLEIQRTEQGDSAMYLCASSSFAGGTDTQYFGPGTRLTVL.

This clonotype has at least ten counts. V is TRBV5-4 and J is TRBJ1-2; 10 bases fit TRBD1. Germline V lookup: CDR1 SGHNT, CDR2 YYREEE (reference sequence). J gave up 3 bases and V 4 bases, and 6 bases lay outside the gene matches. CDR3 length: 15 residues. CDR3 protein: CASSRDRGSDYGYTF. CDR3 DNA: TGTGCCAGCAGCCGGGACAGGGGAAGTGACTATGGCTACACCTTC.

This clonotype appeared a few times. This chain joins TRBV4-3 and TRBJ2-1, with a possible D match to TRBD1 (6 bases). V was trimmed by 2 bases and J by 0 bases, leaving 14 bases between them. CDR3 size: 17 residues. CDR1 and CDR2 (germline): LGHNA, YSLEER. The CDR3 protein is CASSQTWTVSSYNEQFF. The CDR3, as DNA: TGCGCCAGCAGCCAAACCTGGACAGTTAGCTCCTACAATGAGCAGTTCTTC.

This chain connects TRBV18 to TRBJ1-2; weak D call: TRBD1 (5 bases). The germline V gene has CDR1 KGHSH and CDR2 LQKENI. V was shortened by 0 bases and J by 6 bases, with 11 bases between the two germline ends. CDR3 length equals 14 residues. As DNA, the CDR3 is TGTGCCAGCTCACCACCGGTGGCAGGGAATGGCTACACCTTC. Encoded protein: CASSPPVAGNGYTF.

This clonotype was observed a handful of times. The chain is built from TRBV29-1 and TRBJ2-5; 8 positions match TRBD1. Germline V gene data show CDR1 as SQVTM and CDR2 as ANQGSEA. The CDR3 covers 18 residues. V gave up 4 bases and J gave up 1 base; unmatched junction bases: 17. The CDR3 sequence: CSVAVPGTGPRGQETQYF. The CDR3, as DNA: TGCAGCGTTGCGGTTCCGGGGACAGGACCACGGGGCCAAGAGACCCAGTACTTC.

In this sample, this clonotype turned up a few times. The chain is built from TRBV12-3 or TRBV12-4 and TRBJ2-2, with D unclear. Trimming took 3 bases from V and 6 from J, leaving 11 bases between them. This CDR3 comprises 14 residues. The CDR3 spells CASSFVGPAGELFF. The CDR3 region has the DNA TGTGCCAGCAGTTTCGTGGGTCCGGCCGGGGAGCTGTTTTTT.

This clonotype turned up a few times. The chain combines TRBV7-2 with TRBJ2-5; TRBD1 or TRBD2 may be the D gene (5 bases each). Germline values: CDR1 SGHTA, CDR2 FQGNSA. The CDR3 has 16 amino acids. V was shortened by 6 bases and J by 5 bases, with 22 bases between the two germline ends. The CDR3 loop reads CASRLGPGQVQETQYF. CDR3 coding DNA: TGTGCCAGCAGACTAGGGCCAGGGCAGGTGCAGGAGACCCAGTACTTC.

This clonotype was found a few times. This chain uses TRBV11-1 with TRBJ2-5; D is perhaps TRBD1 or TRBD2 (5 bases each). V was trimmed by 6 bases and J by 5 bases, leaving 19 bases between them. Looked up from germline, CDR1 is SGHAT and CDR2 is FQDESV (reference sequence). The CDR3 covers 15 residues. The CDR3 DNA sequence: TGTGCCAGCAGGTCCCGGGCAGGGACGGAGGAGACCCAGTACTTC. The encoded protein is CASRSRAGTEETQYF.

V gene TRBV7-9 combines with J gene TRBJ2-7; TRBD1 agrees at 9 bases. The CDR3 is 15 residues long. The germline CDR1 and CDR2 sequences are SEHNR and FQNEAQ (reference sequence). After removal of 4 bases from V and 4 bases from J, the junction contained 8 bases not matched to a gene. CDR3 coding DNA: TGTGCCAGCAGCTCTCGGACAGGGGCGGGATACGAGCAGTACTTC. It yields the protein CASSSRTGAGYEQYF.

V gene TRBV6-2 or TRBV6-3 combines with J gene TRBJ2-3, with D possibly TRBD2 on 6 matching bases. Trimming stripped 0 bases from V and 0 bases from J, with 13 bases between. CDR1 is MNHEY and CDR2 is SVGEGT in the germline V gene. CDR3 length: 17 amino acids. CDR3 region: CASSYSDGGTSTDTQYF. The CDR3 coding sequence is TGTGCCAGCAGTTACTCCGATGGCGGGACCAGCACAGATACGCAGTATTTT.

This clonotype has a handful of counts. This rearrangement joins TRBV4-2 to TRBJ1-2, with D hard to call. CDR1 is LGHNA and CDR2 is YNFKEQ in the germline V gene. Between the trimmed V and J ends, which lost 0 bases and 8 bases, there was a span of 13 bases. This CDR3 contains 14 residues. This CDR3 reads CASSQDKVTRGYTF. DNA for the CDR3: TGTGCCAGCAGCCAAGACAAAGTAACTAGGGGCTACACCTTC.

V is TRBV11-1 and J is TRBJ1-6; 9 nucleotides align to TRBD1. Germline CDR1 reads SGHAT; CDR2 reads FQDESV (reference sequence). Losses at the gene ends were 5 bases for V and 8 bases for J; bases not matched to a gene: 7. The CDR3 loop spans 15 amino acids. The CDR3 nucleotides read TGTGCCAGCAGCACCGCGGACAGGGGTTATTCACCCCTCCACTTT. It encodes CASSTADRGYSPLHF.

This clonotype was recorded at least ten times. The chain joins TRBV6-2 or TRBV6-3 to TRBJ2-7, with 8 positions matching TRBD1. J was trimmed by 7 bases and V by 10 bases; bases with no gene match: 12. This CDR3 region has 13 residues. Germline V gene sequence: CDR1 MNHEY, CDR2 SVGEGT. CDR3 sequence (DNA): TGTGCCACCGCCCGCGGACAGGGTTGGGAGCAGTACTTC. Protein product: CATARGQGWEQYF.

The chain combines TRBV10-3 with TRBJ1-5, with 7 nucleotides matching TRBD1. Germline V gene data show CDR1 as ENHRY and CDR2 as SYGVKD. CDR3 size: 17 residues. V shed 3 bases, J shed 1 base, and the junction held 9 bases outside the gene matches. CDR3 region: CAISDFEGARSNQPQHF. For the CDR3, the DNA is TGTGCCATCAGTGACTTCGAGGGGGCGCGAAGCAATCAGCCCCAGCATTTT.

A few counts support this clonotype. The chain links TRBV5-4 to TRBJ1-2; D is ambiguous. V lost 0 bases, J lost 5 bases, and 5 bases lay in between. This CDR3 is 12 amino acids long. The germline V gene encodes CDR1 SGHNT and CDR2 YYREEE (reference sequence). DNA for the CDR3: TGTGCCAGCAGCTTGGACGGGTATGGCTACACCTTC. This translates into CASSLDGYGYTF.

V is TRBV3-1 and J is TRBJ1-5, with TRBD1 matching 7 bases. This CDR3 has 17 residues. Trimming removed 2 bases from V and 4 bases from J; junction bases left unmatched: 11. CDR1 is LGHDT and CDR2 is YNNKEL in the germline V gene (reference sequence). The CDR3 coding sequence is TGTGCCAGCAGCCAAAACAGGGGAGAAGGGTTTAATCAGCCCCAGCATTTT. It encodes CASSQNRGEGFNQPQHF.

This clonotype was detected ten times or more. The DNA for the CDR3 is TGTGCCAGCAGTCCTAGCGGGAGGGCCTACGAGCAGTACTTC. Translating gives CASSPSGRAYEQYF. The V and J genes are TRBV6-2 or TRBV6-3 and TRBJ2-7; 12 bases line up with TRBD2. With 5 bases clipped from V and 2 bases from J, the junction kept 1 base outside the gene matches. This CDR3 region has 14 residues. The V gene's germline CDR1 is MNHEY and CDR2 SVGEGT.

The rearrangement joins TRBV5-1 to TRBJ2-2; D might be TRBD1 (6 bases). The CDR3 has 16 residues. Per the germline V gene, CDR1 is SGHRS and CDR2 is YFSETQ. V lost 0 bases to trimming and J lost 2 bases, with 11 bases between them. The CDR3, as DNA: TGCGCCAGCAGCTTGGCCTCAGGGGTAAACACCGGGGAGCTGTTTTTT. It is translated as CASSLASGVNTGELFF. The entire variable domain, with the rest obtained from reference TRBV5-1 and TRBJ2-2, is as follows: KAGVTQTPRYLIKTRGQQVTLSCSPISGHRSVSWYQQTPGQGLQFLFEYFSETQRNKGNFPGRFSGRQFSNSRSEMNVSTLELGDSALYLCASSLASGVNTGELFFGEGSRLTVL.

The chain couples TRBV5-1 to TRBJ2-3; 10 nucleotides line up with TRBD2. CDR1 is SGHRS, CDR2 YFSETQ, per germline. This CDR3 is built from 16 residues. With V trimmed by 6 bases and J by 0 bases, 7 bases remained unmatched. The CDR3 here is CASTLLAGSSTDTQYF. The DNA of the CDR3 is TGCGCCAGCACACTACTAGCGGGGTCGAGCACAGATACGCAGTATTTT.

The V gene is TRBV6-2 or TRBV6-3, the J gene TRBJ2-7; 10 bases map to TRBD1. CDR1 is MNHEY and CDR2 is SVGEGT in the germline V gene. CDR3 length: 16 amino acids. The V segment lost 6 bases and the J segment 0 bases; nucleotides outside the gene matches: 8. CDR3 protein: CASRLSGTGVSYEQYF. Written as DNA, the CDR3 is TGTGCCAGCAGACTCTCCGGGACAGGGGTCTCCTACGAGCAGTACTTC.

CDR3 region: CASRAPSGRAGETQYF. The CDR3 DNA follows: TGTGCCAGCAGAGCCCCGAGCGGGAGGGCGGGGGAGACCCAGTACTTC. The chain uses TRBV6-6 and TRBJ2-5; 10 bases match TRBD2. Unmatched junction bases numbered 12, after V lost 6 bases and J lost 5 bases. CDR3 length: 16 amino acids. Germline-derived CDR1 and CDR2 are MNHNY and SVGAGI (reference sequence).

At least ten counts were recorded for this clonotype. V and J are TRBV20-1 and TRBJ2-7, with 7 nucleotides matching TRBD1. Germline V gene sequence: CDR1 DFQATT, CDR2 SNEGSKA (reference sequence). V lost 5 bases and J lost 3; bases outside the gene matches: 10. This CDR3 spans 14 amino acids. Here the CDR3 DNA reads TGCAGTGCTCGCCTCGGACAGGCACGCTACGAGCAGTACTTC. It encodes CSARLGQARYEQYF.

There are many counts of this clonotype. The V and J genes are TRBV7-3 and TRBJ2-3, with a possible D match to TRBD2 (6 bases). This CDR3 is 14 amino acids long. The germline V gene encodes CDR1 SGHTA and CDR2 FQGTGA. The V and J ends lost 1 base and 3 bases respectively, with 8 bases between them. CDR3 region: CASSLMEGTDTQYF. In DNA form, the CDR3 reads TGTGCCAGCAGCTTAATGGAGGGGACAGATACGCAGTATTTT. Full variable domain (rest looked up from reference TRBV7-3 and TRBJ2-3): GAGVSQTPSNKVTEKGKYVELRCDPISGHTALYWYRQSLGQGPEFLIYFQGTGAADDSGLPNDRFFAVRPEGSVSTLKIQRTERGDSAVYLCASSLMEGTDTQYFGPGTRLTVL.

The chain links TRBV24-1 to TRBJ2-1; perhaps TRBD1 as D (5 bases). Germline CDR1 KGHDR, CDR2 SFDVKD. This CDR3 spans 16 amino acids. Trimming shortened V by 4 bases and J by 6 bases, and 18 bases separated the two germline ends. CDR3 loop: CATSDGRVGIINEQFF. The CDR3 bases are TGTGCCACCAGTGACGGCAGGGTTGGGATTATCAATGAGCAGTTCTTC.